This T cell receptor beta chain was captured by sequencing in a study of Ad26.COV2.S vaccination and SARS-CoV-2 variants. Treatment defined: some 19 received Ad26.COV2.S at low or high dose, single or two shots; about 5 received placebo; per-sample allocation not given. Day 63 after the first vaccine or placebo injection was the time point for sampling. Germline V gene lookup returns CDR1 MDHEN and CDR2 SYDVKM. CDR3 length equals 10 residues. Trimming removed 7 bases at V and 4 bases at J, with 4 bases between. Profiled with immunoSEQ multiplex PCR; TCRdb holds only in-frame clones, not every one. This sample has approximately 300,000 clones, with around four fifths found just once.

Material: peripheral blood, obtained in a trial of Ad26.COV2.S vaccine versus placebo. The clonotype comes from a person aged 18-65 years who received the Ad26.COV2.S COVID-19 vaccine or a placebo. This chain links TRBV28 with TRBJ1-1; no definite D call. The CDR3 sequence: CASKSTEAFF. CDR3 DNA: TGTGCCAGCAAAAGCACTGAAGCTTTCTTT.